One sample yielded the 27 T cell receptor beta chains listed below, sequenced in a study of shared clonotypes between healthy human individuals. Assay used: immunoSEQ multiplex PCR; TCRdb lists only in-frame clones, some missing. The sample lists some 1.5 million clones; 95% to 99% were seen once. The sequenced sample consisted of naive CD4+ T cells sorted from blood. As to subset: CD45RA+ positively selected. These receptors all come from a young man in good health.

The rearrangement uses TRBV11-2 and TRBJ2-4, with D maybe TRBD1 (6 bases). This CDR3 is 17 amino acids long. V gave up 3 bases and J gave up 0 bases, with 15 bases separating them. In germline, CDR1 is SGHAT, CDR2 FQNNGV. The CDR3 nucleotides read TGTGCCAGCAGCTTCCACCGACAGGTTCTAGCCAAAAACATTCAGTACTTC. Its translation: CASSFHRQVLAKNIQYF.

J is TRBJ2-3 and V is TRBV7-8; TRBD1 aligns across 8 bases. The CDR3 has 15 residues. V was clipped by 5 bases and J by 0 bases; unmatched bases: 4. CDR1 and CDR2 from the germline V gene are SGHVS and FQNEAQ. This CDR3 reads CASSRRQGSTDTQYF. The CDR3 nucleotides are TGTGCCAGCAGCCGACGACAGGGGAGCACAGATACGCAGTATTTT.

This clone was seen just once. The chain couples TRBV5-1 to TRBJ2-3, with a possible D match to TRBD2 (5 bases). Trimming removed 0 bases at V and 4 bases at J, with 9 bases between. The germline V gene encodes CDR1 SGHRS and CDR2 YFSETQ. This CDR3 comprises 14 residues. In DNA, the CDR3 is TGCGCCAGCAGCTTGGACGGGAACCCAGATACGCAGTATTTT. Amino acids: CASSLDGNPDTQYF.

This chain connects TRBV11-2 to TRBJ2-3, with 9 bases lining up with TRBD2. The CDR3 contains 15 residues. Germline lookup yields CDR1 SGHAT and CDR2 FQNNGV. With 5 bases clipped from V and 4 bases from J, the junction kept 7 bases outside the gene matches. This CDR3 is CASSRNAGGPDTQYF. CDR3 coding DNA: TGTGCCAGCAGCCGTAATGCGGGAGGGCCAGATACGCAGTATTTT.

The chain recombines TRBV5-1 with TRBJ2-1; 9 bases align to TRBD2. The CDR3 has 16 residues. The germline CDR1 and CDR2 sequences are SGHRS and YFSETQ. The ends lost 4 bases at V and 0 bases at J; junction bases unmatched: 5. DNA for the CDR3: TGCGCCAGCAGCCGAGCGGGAGGAAGCTCCTACAATGAGCAGTTCTTC. This translates into CASSRAGGSSYNEQFF.

The chain couples TRBV7-9 to TRBJ1-4; possible D gene TRBD1, 6 bases. CDR3 length: 17 residues. The V gene lost 1 base and the J gene lost 8 bases, with 20 bases spanning the gap. Looked up from germline, CDR1 is SEHNR and CDR2 is FQNEAQ (reference sequence). CDR3 residues: CASSLGETGYEGEKLFF. As DNA, the CDR3 is TGTGCCAGCAGCTTAGGAGAGACAGGATATGAGGGGGAAAAACTGTTTTTT.

This rearrangement joins TRBV4-3 to TRBJ2-2; D remains ambiguous. CDR1 and CDR2 from the germline V gene are LGHNA and YSLEER. Deletions cut 4 bases from V and 2 bases from J, with 8 bases between. This CDR3 spans 14 amino acids. CDR3 sequence: CASSLSPNTGELFF. The CDR3 nucleotides read TGCGCCAGCAGCCTTAGCCCAAACACCGGGGAGCTGTTTTTT.

V is TRBV5-1 and J is TRBJ1-1, with a possible D match to TRBD1 (5 bases). The CDR3 has 15 residues. The germline gives CDR1 SGHRS, CDR2 YFSETQ. Trimming shortened V by 4 bases and J by 0 bases, and 13 bases separated the two germline ends. The CDR3 protein is CASSRGPGMNTEAFF. For the CDR3, the DNA is TGCGCCAGCAGCCGGGGACCAGGTATGAACACTGAAGCTTTCTTT.

The chain combines TRBV29-1 with TRBJ1-2; 7 nucleotides match TRBD1. Germline V CDR1 and CDR2: SQVTM, ANQGSEA. The ends lost 2 bases at V and 7 bases at J; junction bases unmatched: 7. CDR3 length: 13 amino acids. The CDR3 DNA sequence: TGCAGCGTTGAAATCGAGGGGGCGGGTGGCTACACCTTC. As protein: CSVEIEGAGGYTF.

As DNA, the CDR3 is TGTGCCAGCAGTCCGACGGCGTTAAGTCAGCCCCAGCATTTT. Translation gives CASSPTALSQPQHF. The chain is built from TRBV28 and TRBJ1-5; no clear D gene. The germline V and J ends were trimmed by 5 bases and 6 bases, with 14 bases remaining between them. The CDR3 consists of 14 residues. Germline V CDR1 and CDR2: MDHEN, SYDVKM. Looking up the rest from reference TRBV28 and TRBJ1-5 gives the full variable domain: DVKVTQSSRYLVKRTGEKVFLECVQDMDHENMFWYRQDPGLGLRLIYFSYDVKMKEKGDIPEGYSVSREKKERFSLILESASTNQTSMYLCASSPTALSQPQHFGDGTRLSIL.

The chain combines TRBV7-8 with TRBJ1-2; the D gene is possibly TRBD1 (6 bases). Trimming shortened V by 5 bases and J by 6 bases, and 19 bases separated the two germline ends. This CDR3 has 15 residues. The germline V gene encodes CDR1 SGHVS and CDR2 FQNEAQ. CDR3 sequence reads: CASSRGGGRVNGYTF. The CDR3 DNA follows: TGTGCCAGCAGCCGAGGTGGGGGGCGCGTCAATGGCTACACCTTC.

The rearrangement uses TRBV6-1 and TRBJ2-6, with D possibly TRBD1 on 5 matching bases. The germline V gene encodes CDR1 MNHNS and CDR2 SASEGT. The CDR3 length is 16 residues. Trimming stripped 2 bases from V and 8 bases from J, with 16 bases between. The CDR3 nucleotides are TGTGCCAGCAGTGAATCTCAAAGCAGGGTCCCCAACGTCCTGACTTTC. This sequence encodes CASSESQSRVPNVLTF.

This chain links TRBV29-1 with TRBJ2-4; 10 positions agree with TRBD2. This CDR3 has 14 amino acids. V dropped 7 bases and J dropped 2; count of bases not matched to a gene: 5. Per germline, CDR1 SQVTM and CDR2 ANQGSEA. CDR3 protein: CSATSGNSKNIQYF. Written as DNA, the CDR3 is TGCAGCGCAACTAGCGGGAACTCCAAAAACATTCAGTACTTC.

The V and J genes are TRBV28 and TRBJ1-5, with D unclear. Germline V CDR1 and CDR2: MDHEN, SYDVKM. The CDR3 consists of 14 residues. Trimming removed 6 bases from V and 8 bases from J, with 17 bases in between. The CDR3 coding sequence is TGTGCCAGCAGCACATGGACCGCCTTGGAGCCCCAGCATTTT. This encodes CASSTWTALEPQHF.

This rearrangement joins TRBV5-3 to TRBJ2-1; 9 nucleotides agree with TRBD2. TRBV5-3 is annotated as an ORF whose role is uncertain. The CDR3 covers 18 residues. With 3 bases clipped from V and 0 bases from J, the junction kept 10 bases outside the gene matches. CDR3 protein: CARSWINIAGDSYNEQFF. Here the CDR3 DNA reads TGTGCCAGAAGCTGGATTAACATAGCGGGAGACTCCTACAATGAGCAGTTCTTC.

The V and J genes are TRBV7-9 and TRBJ2-5; possible D gene TRBD2, 6 bases. CDR3 size: 14 residues. Germline V gene lookup returns CDR1 SEHNR and CDR2 FQNEAQ (reference sequence). Between the trimmed V and J ends, which lost 4 bases and 1 base, there was a span of 10 bases. For the CDR3, the DNA is TGTGCCAGCAGCTCGGGAGCTAGCCAAGAGACCCAGTACTTC. It yields the protein CASSSGASQETQYF.

The chain is built from TRBV2 and TRBJ2-7; 7 positions match TRBD1. The germline gives CDR1 SNHLY, CDR2 FYNNEI. The junction had 13 bases not matched to a gene; V was cut back by 8 bases and J by 6 bases. This CDR3 comprises 14 residues. The CDR3 reads CASVRRQGPFEQYF. The CDR3 DNA follows: TGTGCCAGCGTTCGCCGACAGGGACCCTTCGAGCAGTACTTC.

V and J are TRBV7-2 and TRBJ2-3, with 14 bases identical to TRBD2. V was pared by 4 bases and J by 0 bases, with 3 bases of the junction left unmatched. The V gene's germline CDR1 is SGHTA and CDR2 FQGNSA. CDR3 size: 17 residues. The CDR3 region is CASSSGLAGVSTDTQYF. DNA of the CDR3: TGTGCCAGCAGCTCGGGACTAGCGGGAGTTAGCACAGATACGCAGTATTTT.

The chain joins TRBV6-6 to TRBJ1-2; no firm D call. This CDR3 has 11 amino acids. Trimming took 8 bases from V and 8 from J, leaving 12 bases between them. Germline values: CDR1 MNHNY, CDR2 SVGAGI (reference sequence). The CDR3 is CASSEGRGYTF. The CDR3 coding sequence is TGTGCCAGCTCGGAAGGGAGGGGCTACACCTTC.

The chain recombines TRBV4-3 with TRBJ2-3; D call uncertain. This CDR3 comprises 13 residues. Germline assignment: CDR1 LGHNA and CDR2 YSLEER. V was pared by 1 base and J by 2 bases, with 4 bases between. The CDR3 protein is CASSQVFTDTQYF. The CDR3 nucleotides read TGCGCCAGCAGCCAAGTATTCACAGATACGCAGTATTTT.

This rearrangement joins TRBV11-2 to TRBJ2-1, with TRBD2 matching over 14 bases. V trimming: 5 bases; J trimming: 4 bases; junction bases outside the gene matches: 7. Germline CDR1 reads SGHAT; CDR2 reads FQNNGV. The CDR3 totals 17 residues. The CDR3 loop reads CASSTGLAGAAYNEQFF. CDR3 DNA: TGTGCCAGCAGCACGGGACTAGCGGGAGCGGCTTACAATGAGCAGTTCTTC.

This clone was detected once. The rearrangement joins TRBV7-2 to TRBJ2-2, with D unclear. The CDR3 sequence is 15 residues long. Trimming left V 1 base short and J 5 bases short, with 11 bases between. CDR1 and CDR2 (germline): SGHTA, FQGNSA. CDR3 bases: TGTGCCAGCAGCTTAGGTGGCAGGAGTACCGGGGAGCTGTTTTTT. This encodes CASSLGGRSTGELFF. The full variable domain, completed using reference TRBV7-2 and TRBJ2-2, is GAGVSQSPSNKVTEKGKDVELRCDPISGHTALYWYRQSLGQGLEFLIYFQGNSAPDKSGLPSDRFSAERTGGSVSTLTIQRTQQEDSAVYLCASSLGGRSTGELFFGEGSRLTVL.

The rearrangement uses TRBV6-6 and TRBJ1-2, with D unclear. The CDR3 contains 14 residues. CDR1 is MNHNY, CDR2 SVGAGI, per germline (reference sequence). Trimming stripped 4 bases from V and 0 bases from J, with 9 bases between. The CDR3 nucleotides read TGTGCCAGCAGTTTGGGCAGGACTAACTATGGCTACACCTTC. This gives the protein CASSLGRTNYGYTF.

This chain uses TRBV9 with TRBJ1-5; perhaps TRBD1 as D (6 bases). The CDR3 contains 14 residues. Per germline, CDR1 SGDLS and CDR2 YYNGEE. Trimming pared 4 bases from V and 3 bases from J, leaving 11 bases between. CDR3 in amino acids: CASSPTGNNQPQHF. Written as DNA, the CDR3 is TGTGCCAGCAGCCCAACAGGGAACAATCAGCCCCAGCATTTT.

CDR3 bases: TGTGCCAGCAGCTTCGAACCGAGGATGACCTCATCCTACGAGCAGTACTTC. Its protein is CASSFEPRMTSSYEQYF. V is TRBV7-9 and J is TRBJ2-7; no clear D gene. V was pared by 3 bases and J by 1 base, with 19 bases between. Germline CDR1 reads SEHNR; CDR2 reads FQNEAQ (reference sequence). The CDR3 totals 17 residues.

The chain couples TRBV5-4 to TRBJ2-1; TRBD2 agrees at 9 bases. Germline CDR1 SGHNT, CDR2 YYREEE (reference sequence). The length of the CDR3 is 17 residues. V trimming: 4 bases; J trimming: 8 bases; junction bases outside the gene matches: 16. DNA for the CDR3: TGTGCCAGCAGCCGGCCCTCCCTAGCGGGAAACGTCGATGAGCAGTTCTTC. Encoded protein: CASSRPSLAGNVDEQFF.

The V and J genes are TRBV18 and TRBJ1-4; TRBD1 matches at 10 bases. The J segment lost 8 bases and the V segment lost 4 bases, leaving 10 bases of the junction unmatched. CDR1 KGHSH and CDR2 LQKENI come from the germline V gene. The CDR3 contains 16 residues. The CDR3 DNA reads as TGTGCCAGCTCACTACTAATCGGACAGGGGGAGGAAAAACTGTTTTTT. It yields the protein CASSLLIGQGEEKLFF. The variable domain in full, with the rest retrieved from reference TRBV18 and TRBJ1-4, is NAGVMQNPRHLVRRRGQEARLRCSPMKGHSHVYWYRQLPEEGLKFMVYLQKENIIDESGMPKERFSAEFPKEGPSILRIQQVVRGDSAAYFCASSLLIGQGEEKLFFGSGTQLSVL.